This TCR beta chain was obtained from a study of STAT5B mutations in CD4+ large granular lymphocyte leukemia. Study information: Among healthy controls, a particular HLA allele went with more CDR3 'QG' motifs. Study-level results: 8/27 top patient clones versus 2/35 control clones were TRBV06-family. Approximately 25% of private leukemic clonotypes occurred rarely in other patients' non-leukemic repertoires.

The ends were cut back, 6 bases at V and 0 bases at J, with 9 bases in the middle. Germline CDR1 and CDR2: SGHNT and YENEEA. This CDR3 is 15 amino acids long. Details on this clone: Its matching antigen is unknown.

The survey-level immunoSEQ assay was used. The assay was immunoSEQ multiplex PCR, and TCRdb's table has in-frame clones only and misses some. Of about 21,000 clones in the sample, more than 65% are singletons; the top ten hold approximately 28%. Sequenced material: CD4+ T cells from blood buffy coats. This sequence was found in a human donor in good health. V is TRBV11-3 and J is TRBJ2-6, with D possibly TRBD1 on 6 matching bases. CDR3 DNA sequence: TGTGCCAGCAGACAGGGTAGCTCTGGGGCCAACGTCCTGACTTTC. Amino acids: CASRQGSSGANVLTF.